The present T cell receptor (beta chain) was sequenced within a study of CD8 T cell repertoires and HIV-1 epitope variants. Repertoires were generated with immunoSEQ multiplex PCR, while TCRdb's copy carries only in-frame clones and drops some. Altogether approximately 6,500 clones are present, around 66% being singletons, with the ten largest covering 45%. Note on this clone: Antigen: not known.

This CDR3 has 14 amino acids. CDR1 is GTSNPN, CDR2 SVGIG, per germline (reference sequence). Trimming shortened V by 0 bases and J by 7 bases, and 12 bases separated the two germline ends. The sample consisted of cultured CD8+ T cells derived from PBMCs. The V call is TRBV30, the J call TRBJ2-2; a possible D gene is TRBD2 (6 bases). This TCR was recovered from a male donor with HIV. This chain's CDR3 is CAWSVGLGGGELFF. In DNA form, the CDR3 reads TGTGCCTGGAGTGTGGGACTTGGGGGCGGGGAGCTGTTTTTT.